This record covers a single T cell receptor (beta chain). The CDR3 is 15 residues long. The V and J ends lost 2 bases and 4 bases, in that order; junction bases with no gene match: 7. Germline CDR1 MNHNY, CDR2 SVGAGI (reference sequence). Sequencing used immunoSEQ multiplex PCR; TCRdb keeps in-frame clones, though not all of them. The sample holds hundreds of thousands of clones, approximately 95% seen once. The sample comes from a study of shared T cell receptors in the human thymus. This clonotype was obtained from a human donor. The source material was thymocytes. This chain connects TRBV6-6 to TRBJ2-7, with TRBD2 matching over 8 bases. CDR3 in amino acids: CASSYPVTSVYEQYF. CDR3 DNA: TGTGCCAGCAGTTACCCCGTGACTAGCGTGTACGAGCAGTACTTC.